These T cell receptor beta chains were read from a single sample in a study of CD8 T cells in ankylosing spondylitis. TCRdb reprocessed the 5' RACE reads with MiXCR, giving one entry per CDR3 protein. The sample lists several thousand distinct CDR3 sequences, 8.2% occurring once. The sample was blood, either unsorted or a sorted T cell fraction (not recorded which). Receptors originate from a male donor with ankylosing spondylitis or in good health (not recorded which). CDR3s include the opening cysteine and the closing phenylalanine or tryptophan. D genes are given only for firm matches. Rows give clone size only sometimes, using once, few, many, or a class for an expanded clone.

clone_size: medium-sized
v_call: TRBV9
cdr3_length: 15
j_call: TRBJ2-2
d_call: .
cdr3_nt: TGTGCCAGCAGTTGGAGAGGGCCTAACACCGGGGAGCTGTTTTTT
cdr3_aa: CASSWRGPNTGELFF

clone_size: medium-sized
v_call: TRBV9
cdr3_length: 13
j_call: TRBJ1-1
d_call: .
cdr3_nt: TGTGCCAGCAGCCAGATGGGGAACACTGAAGCTTTCTTT
cdr3_aa: CASSQMGNTEAFF

clone_size: few
v_call: TRBV9
cdr3_length: 14
j_call: TRBJ2-3
d_call: .
cdr3_nt: TGTGCCAGCAGCGAGACCACAGGCACAGATACGCAGTATTTT
cdr3_aa: CASSETTGTDTQYF

clone_size: .
v_call: TRBV9
cdr3_length: 13
j_call: TRBJ2-6
d_call: .
cdr3_nt: TGTGCCAGCAGCGCCCTTGGGGCCAACGTCCTGACTTTC
cdr3_aa: CASSALGANVLTF

clone_size: many
v_call: TRBV9
cdr3_length: 15
j_call: TRBJ2-2
d_call: .
cdr3_nt: TGTGCCAGCAGCCCCCCCACAGGGCGCACCGGGGAGCTGTTTTTT
cdr3_aa: CASSPPTGRTGELFF

clone_size: medium-sized
v_call: TRBV9
cdr3_length: 17
j_call: TRBJ1-4
d_call: .
cdr3_nt: TGTGCCAGCAGCGTAGAACCTCTTAGTACAACTAATGAAAAACTGTTTTTT
cdr3_aa: CASSVEPLSTTNEKLFF

clone_size: few
v_call: TRBV9
cdr3_length: 15
j_call: TRBJ2-5
d_call: .
cdr3_nt: TGTGCCAGCAGCGCGCCGACGGACCTACGAGAGACCCAGTACTTC
cdr3_aa: CASSAPTDLRETQYF

clone_size: medium-sized
v_call: TRBV9
cdr3_length: 14
j_call: TRBJ2-5
d_call: .
cdr3_nt: TGTGCCAGCAGCCCCGCGGGCCTCCAAGAGACCCAGTACTTC
cdr3_aa: CASSPAGLQETQYF

clone_size: .
v_call: TRBV9
cdr3_length: 15
j_call: TRBJ1-3
d_call: TRBD1
cdr3_nt: TGTGCCAGCAGCGCCGACAGGGGGCCTGGAAACACCATATATTTT
cdr3_aa: CASSADRGPGNTIYF

clone_size: many
v_call: TRBV9
cdr3_length: 16
j_call: TRBJ2-1
d_call: TRBD2
cdr3_nt: TGTGCCAGCAGCCCCTCGGGACTAGCGGGGTACAATGAGCAGTTCTTC
cdr3_aa: CASSPSGLAGYNEQFF

clone_size: many
v_call: TRBV9
cdr3_length: 16
j_call: TRBJ1-2
d_call: .
cdr3_nt: TGTGCCAGCAGCGTAGCCCCGAGAGGTTCAGACTATGGCTACACCTTC
cdr3_aa: CASSVAPRGSDYGYTF

clone_size: medium-sized
v_call: TRBV9
cdr3_length: 17
j_call: TRBJ2-1
d_call: .
cdr3_nt: TGTGCCAGCAGCGGCAACCGGGACTCCCCACGTCCATATGAGCAGTTCTTC
cdr3_aa: CASSGNRDSPRPYEQFF

clone_size: many
v_call: TRBV9
cdr3_length: 17
j_call: TRBJ2-3
d_call: TRBD2
cdr3_nt: TGTGCCAGCAGCGATGGGACTAGCGGGGGGCTGGGAGATACGCAGTATTTT
cdr3_aa: CASSDGTSGGLGDTQYF

clone_size: many
v_call: TRBV9
cdr3_length: 12
j_call: TRBJ2-1
d_call: TRBD2
cdr3_nt: TGTGCCAGCGGGGGGGGAGACAATGAGCAGTTCTTC
cdr3_aa: CASGGGDNEQFF

clone_size: few
v_call: TRBV9
cdr3_length: 17
j_call: TRBJ2-1
d_call: TRBD2
cdr3_nt: TGTGCCAGCAGCGTACCCCTCTCCGGGACTAGTGTCCATGAGCAGTTCTTC
cdr3_aa: CASSVPLSGTSVHEQFF

clone_size: many
v_call: TRBV9
cdr3_length: 14
j_call: TRBJ2-1
d_call: .
cdr3_nt: TGTGCCAGCAGCGCCTCGGGACTCGGGGGTGAGCAGTTCTTC
cdr3_aa: CASSASGLGGEQFF

clone_size: medium-sized
v_call: TRBV9
cdr3_length: 13
j_call: TRBJ2-5
d_call: .
cdr3_nt: TGTGCCAGCAGCGGGGGCCAGCAAGAGACCCAGTACTTC
cdr3_aa: CASSGGQQETQYF

clone_size: once
v_call: TRBV9
cdr3_length: 14
j_call: TRBJ2-4
d_call: .
cdr3_nt: TGTGCCAGCAGCGTAGGGACAGCAAGAAACATTCAGTACTTC
cdr3_aa: CASSVGTARNIQYF

clone_size: medium-sized
v_call: TRBV9
cdr3_length: 17
j_call: TRBJ2-3
d_call: TRBD2
cdr3_nt: TGTGCCAGCAGCGCCTCAATGACTAGCGGGGACACAGATACGCAGTATTTT
cdr3_aa: CASSASMTSGDTDTQYF